Listed below are T cell receptor beta chains from one sample, sequenced in a study of T cells after yellow fever vaccination. TCRdb analysed the 5' RACE reads with MiXCR anew, one entry per CDR3 protein. The data hold nearly 300,000 distinct CDR3 sequences, with roughly 8.7% observed a single time. Sequences were derived from CD4+ T cells sorted from PBMCs, sampled 5 days after the yellow fever booster vaccination. The receptors here all came from a man between 18 and 35 years old who received the YFV17D yellow fever vaccine. The CDR3 runs from the conserved cysteine through the conserved F or W. D genes are given only for firm matches. Clone size is stated in some rows and not others, as once, few, many or a class when expanded.

d_gene	v_gene	abundance	j_gene	CDR3nt	CDR3aa
-	TRBV6-5	few	TRBJ2-5	TGTGCCAGCAGTTACGGTCCGTCCCGGGGGCAAGAGACCCAGTACTTC	CASSYGPSRGQETQYF
TRBD1	TRBV6-1	-	TRBJ2-5	TGTGCCAGCAGTAATCCGGGACAGGGGACCTTAGAGACCCAGTACTTC	CASSNPGQGTLETQYF
-	TRBV5-1	many	TRBJ1-1	TGCGCCAGCAGCTTGGACGATTGGGGCACTGAAGCTTTCTTT	CASSLDDWGTEAFF
-	TRBV3-1	-	TRBJ1-5	TGTGCCAGCAGCCAGTCGGGCCTGGGCAATCAGCCCCAGCATTTT	CASSQSGLGNQPQHF
-	TRBV20-1	few	TRBJ1-1	TGCAGTGCTCCACAGCTAACGAACACTGAAGCTTTCTTT	CSAPQLTNTEAFF
-	TRBV4-1	-	TRBJ2-7	TGCGCCAGCAGCCAAGTAATCAACAGGGCCGCCTACGAGCAGTACTTC	CASSQVINRAAYEQYF
TRBD1	TRBV5-4	few	TRBJ2-5	TGTGCCAGCAGCGCAAACAGGGGGCTATATGAGACCCAGTACTTC	CASSANRGLYETQYF
-	TRBV19	-	TRBJ2-1	TGTGCCAGTAGTACCCATCTGGCGGGGACCTACAATGAGCAGTTCTTC	CASSTHLAGTYNEQFF
-	TRBV20-1	many	TRBJ2-2	TGCAGTGCTAAGGGGACAGGGGAGCTGTTTTTT	CSAKGTGELFF
TRBD2	TRBV19	-	TRBJ2-1	TGTGCCAGTAGTCCCCGACTAGCGGGGACAAGCTCCTACAATGAGCAGTTCTTC	CASSPRLAGTSSYNEQFF
TRBD2	TRBV11-2	-	TRBJ2-2	TGTGCCAGCAGCTCACAACTAGCGGGGGGAACCGGGGAGCTGTTTTTT	CASSSQLAGGTGELFF
TRBD1	TRBV12-3/TRBV12-4	few	TRBJ1-4	TGTGCCAGCAGTTTAACAGGGGGAGGGGAAAAACTGTTTTTT	CASSLTGGGEKLFF
-	TRBV5-6	-	TRBJ1-2	TGTGCCAGCAGCTTGGTTACGAGGGGTAACGGCTACACCTTC	CASSLVTRGNGYTF
-	TRBV27	-	TRBJ2-2	TGTGCCAGCGTGTCGCTCGGCCAGGGTGGTGGCGGGGAGCTGTTTTTT	CASVSLGQGGGGELFF
-	TRBV5-4	few	TRBJ2-1	TGTGCCAGCAGCTTGGTGCGGACCCCGGAGCAGTTCTTC	CASSLVRTPEQFF
-	TRBV5-1	-	TRBJ1-2	TGCGCCAGCAGCCCCGGTCGGACTTCGAGCTATGGCTACACCTTC	CASSPGRTSSYGYTF
-	TRBV5-1	many	TRBJ2-5	TGCGCCAGCAGCTTGGGGTCCCTGGGGGAGACCCAGTACTTC	CASSLGSLGETQYF
TRBD1	TRBV7-2	-	TRBJ2-7	TGTGCCAGCAGCTTAGTGGGCAGGGGGACGGGCGAGCAGTACTTC	CASSLVGRGTGEQYF
TRBD1	TRBV5-4	-	TRBJ2-3	TGTGCCAGCAGCTTAGGGACAGGGTCTGGAGATACGCAGTATTTT	CASSLGTGSGDTQYF
-	TRBV20-1	few	TRBJ1-1	TGCAGTGCTAGGGGGTCCCCGAACACTGAAGCTTTCTTT	CSARGSPNTEAFF
TRBD2	TRBV20-1	-	TRBJ2-5	TGCAGTGCTAGCGGGGGGGCCTGGCGAGAGACCCAGTACTTC	CSASGGAWRETQYF
-	TRBV7-8	few	TRBJ2-5	TGTGCCAGCAGCTCGCTAGCGCTAGAGACCCAGTACTTC	CASSSLALETQYF
TRBD1	TRBV2	few	TRBJ2-1	TGTGCCAGCAGTGAAACAGGGGTTAGTGAGCAGTTCTTC	CASSETGVSEQFF
-	TRBV6-1	few	TRBJ1-1	TGTGCCAGCAGGAGGGAGCCCGCGGCCACTGAAGCTTTCTTT	CASRREPAATEAFF
-	TRBV6-5	few	TRBJ1-3	TGTGCCAGCAGTTACTCTTCCGGGGTTGGAAACACCATATATTTT	CASSYSSGVGNTIYF
-	TRBV7-2	-	TRBJ2-2	TGTGCCAGCCGCCCCCGCTCCCAGGGGAGGGTCGGGGAGCTGTTTTTT	CASRPRSQGRVGELFF
-	TRBV10-1	-	TRBJ2-3	TGCGCCAGCAGTGAGTTTGCCAGCACAGATACGCAGTATTTT	CASSEFASTDTQYF
-	TRBV4-3	-	TRBJ1-1	TGCGCCAGCAGCCAAGAATACGTTAGGAACAGGGCCGGGGGAAACACTGAAGCTTTCTTT	CASSQEYVRNRAGGNTEAFF
-	TRBV12-3/TRBV12-4	many	TRBJ1-2	TGTGCCAGCAGTTTGACCGGATATGGCTACACCTTC	CASSLTGYGYTF
-	TRBV10-3	few	TRBJ1-1	TGTGCCATCAGTGAGTACGGGGTAACGCCTGAAGCTTTCTTT	CAISEYGVTPEAFF
-	TRBV7-6	few	TRBJ2-1	TGTGCCAGCAGCTCGACTCGCTTCTCGGAGCAGTTCTTC	CASSSTRFSEQFF
-	TRBV9	-	TRBJ1-1	TGTGCCAGCAGCGTAGTATATGACAGTGAAGCTTTCTTT	CASSVVYDSEAFF
-	TRBV20-1	many	TRBJ1-1	TGCAGTGCTAGAAGGGGGAACACTGAAGCTTTCTTT	CSARRGNTEAFF
TRBD1	TRBV2	-	TRBJ1-6	TGTGCCAGCAGTGAAGAGTGGACAGGGCGTGGCTCACCCCTCCACTTT	CASSEEWTGRGSPLHF
-	TRBV2	-	TRBJ1-5	TGTGCCAGCAGTGGGCAGGGTCGGAATCAGCCCCAGCATTTT	CASSGQGRNQPQHF
-	TRBV30	few	TRBJ2-1	TGTGCCTGGAGTGCATTGGACAGCCTCCAGAGGTATGAGCAGTTCTTC	CAWSALDSLQRYEQFF
-	TRBV6-1	-	TRBJ2-5	TGTGCCAGCACTGAGGCAGGGTCCAGGGAGACCCAGTACTTC	CASTEAGSRETQYF
TRBD1	TRBV5-1	many	TRBJ1-1	TGCGCCAGCAGCTTGAGACAGGGGCGAAACACTGAAGCTTTCTTT	CASSLRQGRNTEAFF
TRBD1	TRBV5-4	many	TRBJ2-1	TGTGCCAGCAGCTTGGCGACAGGGGGGAGTTACAATGAGCAGTTCTTC	CASSLATGGSYNEQFF
-	TRBV3-1	-	TRBJ1-3	TGTGCCAGCAGCCTCTCGGGGTACGGAAACACCATATATTTT	CASSLSGYGNTIYF
-	TRBV6-2/TRBV6-3	few	TRBJ2-5	TGTGCCAGCAGTTACGAAAGGGAGACCCAGTACTTC	CASSYERETQYF